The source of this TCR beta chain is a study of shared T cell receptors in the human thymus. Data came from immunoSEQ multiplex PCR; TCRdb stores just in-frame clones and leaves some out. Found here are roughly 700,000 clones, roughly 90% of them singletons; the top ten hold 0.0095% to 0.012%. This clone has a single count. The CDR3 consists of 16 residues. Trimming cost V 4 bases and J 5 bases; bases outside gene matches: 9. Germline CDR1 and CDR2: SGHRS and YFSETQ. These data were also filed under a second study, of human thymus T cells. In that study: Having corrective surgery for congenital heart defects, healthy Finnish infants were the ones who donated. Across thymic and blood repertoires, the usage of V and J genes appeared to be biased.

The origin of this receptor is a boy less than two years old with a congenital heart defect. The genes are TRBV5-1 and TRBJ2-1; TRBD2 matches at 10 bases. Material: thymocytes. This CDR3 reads CASSPQREGRHNEQFF. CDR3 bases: TGCGCCAGCAGCCCCCAGCGGGAGGGCCGCCACAATGAGCAGTTCTTC. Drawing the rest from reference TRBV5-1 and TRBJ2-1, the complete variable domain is KAGVTQTPRYLIKTRGQQVTLSCSPISGHRSVSWYQQTPGQGLQFLFEYFSETQRNKGNFPGRFSGRQFSNSRSEMNVSTLELGDSALYLCASSPQREGRHNEQFFGPGTRLTVL.